The rows below give T cell receptor beta chains drawn from one sample of a study of T cell responses to AZD1222 COVID-19 vaccine. Measured with immunoSEQ multiplex PCR; TCRdb has only the in-frame clones, and not every one. The repertoire holds around 72,000 clones, with roughly 87% as singletons. Sequencing was performed on peripheral blood, taken on day 0 of AZD1222 vaccination. These receptors all stem from an adult in good health. CDR3s include the opening cysteine and the closing phenylalanine or tryptophan. D genes are given only for firm matches. Rows may omit the clone size; those that give it use once, few, many or a size class.

TRBJ1-2	.	TRBD1	TRBV11-2	CASSLVPGGIYGYTF	TGTGCCAGCAGCTTAGTCCCAGGGGGCATCTATGGCTACACCTTC
TRBJ1-5	.	.	TRBV5-8	CASSFRRANQPQHF	TGTGCCAGCAGCTTTCGGAGGGCTAATCAGCCCCAGCATTTT
TRBJ1-2	.	.	TRBV7-9	CASSRGDGNYGYTF	TGTGCCAGCAGCCGAGGGGACGGAAACTATGGCTACACCTTC
TRBJ2-1	.	TRBD2	TRBV3-1/TRBV3-2	CASSQERGGLYGQFF	TGTGCCAGCAGCCAAGAACGGGGGGGCCTTTATGGGCAGTTCTTC
TRBJ1-2	.	.	TRBV6-6	CASSYRKIEGYTF	TGTGCCAGCAGTTATAGGAAGATAGAAGGCTACACCTTC
TRBJ2-2	.	.	TRBV5-1	CASSSADTGELFF	TGCGCCAGCAGCTCTGCGGACACCGGGGAGCTGTTTTTT
TRBJ1-2	.	.	TRBV6-2/TRBV6-3	CASSDTTLYGYTF	TGTGCCAGCAGCGACACCACTCTCTATGGCTACACCTTC
TRBJ1-2	.	TRBD1	TRBV6-6	CASSYMAGGRGGYTF	TGTGCCAGCAGTTACATGGCAGGGGGCCGAGGAGGCTACACCTTC
TRBJ1-1	.	.	TRBV7-7	CASSLDMNTEAFF	TGTGCTAGCAGCTTAGATATGAACACTGAAGCTTTCTTT
TRBJ1-2	once	.	TRBV7-9	CASSLPVGTYGYTF	TGTGCCAGCAGCTTACCGGTCGGAACCTATGGCTACACCTTC
TRBJ2-7	.	TRBD2	TRBV27	CASSLGGGRSYEQYF	TGTGCCAGCAGTTTGGGCGGGGGACGGTCCTACGAGCAGTACTTC
TRBJ1-1	.	TRBD1	TRBV4-1	CASSPGQWNTEAFF	TGCGCCAGCAGTCCGGGACAGTGGAACACTGAAGCTTTCTTT
TRBJ1-1	once	.	TRBV6-6	CASSYRGSAFF	TGTGCCAGCAGTTACAGGGGCTCCGCTTTCTTT
TRBJ2-2	.	TRBD2	TRBV3-1/TRBV3-2	CASSQTLLAGGPRTGELFF	TGTGCCAGCAGCCAGACATTACTAGCGGGGGGGCCGAGGACCGGGGAGCTGTTTTTT
TRBJ2-7	.	.	TRBV7-2	CASSLVSGRKKYEQYF	TGTGCCAGCAGCTTAGTTAGTGGCAGGAAGAAGTACGAGCAGTACTTC
TRBJ1-2	few	.	TRBV19	CASSLQGSGYGYTF	TGTGCCAGTAGTCTCCAAGGATCTGGCTATGGCTACACCTTC
TRBJ1-2	once	.	TRBV5-4	CASSLVRNNIYGYTF	TGTGCCAGCAGCTTGGTTCGGAACAACATCTATGGCTACACCTTC
TRBJ1-1	.	TRBD1	TRBV5-1	CASSLAGGYTEAFF	TGCGCCAGCAGCTTGGCAGGGGGCTACACTGAAGCTTTCTTT
TRBJ1-1	.	.	TRBV27	CASRSLGGHTEAFF	TGTGCCAGCAGGTCCTTGGGGGGGCACACTGAAGCTTTCTTT
TRBJ1-6	.	.	TRBV19	CASSTYRINPVNSPLHF	TGTGCCAGTAGTACGTACAGGATAAATCCGGTGAATTCACCCCTCCACTTT
TRBJ2-7	once	.	TRBV21-1	CASSKRGVFGREQYF	TGTGCCAGCAGCAAAAGGGGGGTTTTTGGGAGAGAGCAGTACTTC
TRBJ1-6	.	.	TRBV30	CAWKGGRNSPLHF	TGTGCCTGGAAGGGGGGACGTAATTCACCCCTCCACTTT
TRBJ1-2	.	.	TRBV5-1	CASSESYGYTF	TGCGCCAGCAGTGAGAGCTATGGCTACACCTTC
TRBJ1-5	.	.	TRBV15	CATSRGRQSHQPQHF	TGTGCCACCAGCAGAGGTCGACAGTCTCATCAGCCCCAGCATTTT
TRBJ1-3	.	TRBD1	TRBV5-6	CASSLGAGGTGNTIYF	TGTGCCAGCAGCTTGGGTGCAGGGGGGACTGGAAACACCATATATTTT
TRBJ1-2	once	.	TRBV6-6	CASSKHSDGYTF	TGTGCCAGCAGCAAACACAGCGATGGCTACACCTTC
TRBJ2-2	.	.	TRBV30	CAWSKGGAANTGELFF	TGTGCCTGGAGTAAGGGGGGGGCCGCGAACACCGGGGAGCTGTTTTTT
TRBJ1-3	.	.	TRBV5-5	CASSIRSGPISGNTIYF	TGTGCCAGCAGCATCCGATCGGGCCCAATCTCTGGAAACACCATATATTTT
TRBJ1-6	.	.	TRBV30	CAWRGGSSPLHF	TGTGCCTGGAGGGGAGGTAGTTCACCCCTCCACTTT
TRBJ1-1	.	.	TRBV7-3	CASSLTGAPTEAFF	TGTGCCAGCAGCCTTACCGGGGCGCCCACTGAAGCTTTCTTT
TRBJ1-6	.	.	TRBV28	CASSLDRSSYNSPLHF	TGTGCCAGCAGTTTGGACCGAAGCTCCTATAATTCACCCCTCCACTTT
TRBJ1-1	.	TRBD1	TRBV10-1	CASSDGEVGTGGEAEAFF	TGCGCCAGCAGTGACGGGGAAGTTGGGACAGGGGGAGAGGCTGAAGCTTTCTTT
TRBJ1-4	.	.	TRBV5-1	CASSGDPATNEKLFF	TGCGCCAGCAGTGGGGACCCCGCAACTAATGAAAAACTGTTTTTT
TRBJ1-2	.	.	TRBV19	CASSIDASGADGYTF	TGTGCCAGTAGTATCGACGCCTCTGGGGCCGATGGCTACACCTTC
TRBJ2-6	.	.	TRBV7-8	CADTTPSGANVLTF	TGTGCCGACACAACCCCCTCTGGGGCCAACGTCCTGACTTTC
TRBJ2-7	.	.	TRBV5-5	CASSLGVSYEQYF	TGTGCCAGCAGCTTAGGGGTCTCCTACGAGCAGTACTTC
TRBJ1-1	.	.	TRBV27	CASRKSEAFF	TGTGCCAGCAGGAAGTCCGAAGCTTTCTTT
TRBJ2-7	.	.	TRBV3-1/TRBV3-2	CASSLQAASSYEQYF	TGTGCCAGCAGCCTCCAGGCGGCGAGCTCCTACGAGCAGTACTTC
TRBJ2-3	.	.	TRBV7-8	CASSVGTQDTQYF	TGTGCCAGCAGCGTCGGGACTCAGGATACGCAGTATTTT
TRBJ1-6	.	.	TRBV19	CASSIRDYNSPLHF	TGTGCCAGTAGTATCCGGGATTATAATTCACCCCTCCACTTT
TRBJ1-3	.	.	TRBV11-1	CASSLAGSFFGNTIYF	TGTGCCAGCAGCTTAGCTGGGAGCTTCTTCGGAAACACCATATATTTT
TRBJ2-5	.	.	TRBV5-4	CASSLNEETQYF	TGTGCCAGCAGCTTGAATGAAGAGACCCAGTACTTC
TRBJ2-1	once	.	TRBV6-2/TRBV6-3	CASSADFTGVRRGEQFF	TGTGCCAGCAGTGCCGACTTCACGGGGGTCCGCCGGGGAGAGCAGTTCTTC
TRBJ1-1	.	.	TRBV29-1	CSVVPMNTEAFF	TGCAGCGTTGTGCCCATGAACACTGAAGCTTTCTTT
TRBJ1-6	.	.	TRBV14	CASSQTGSDSPLHF	TGTGCCAGCAGCCAAACAGGGTCGGATTCACCCCTCCACTTT
TRBJ1-3	.	TRBD1	TRBV5-4	CASSGGDSISGNTIYF	TGTGCCAGCAGCGGGGGGGACAGCATCTCTGGAAACACCATATATTTT
TRBJ2-7	.	.	TRBV4-2	CASSQTGEVEQYF	TGTGCCAGCAGCCAAACAGGAGAAGTCGAGCAGTACTTC
TRBJ1-1	.	.	TRBV15	CATSRAQQGTEAFF	TGTGCCACCAGCAGAGCCCAACAGGGAACTGAAGCTTTCTTT
TRBJ1-2	.	.	TRBV7-8	CASSTGQNYGYTF	TGTGCCAGCAGCACGGGGCAGAACTATGGCTACACCTTC
TRBJ1-1	once	.	TRBV10-2	CASSETYTEAFF	TGCGCCAGCAGTGAGACGTACACTGAAGCTTTCTTT
TRBJ1-2	once	TRBD1	TRBV7-2	CASSLASGTGPYGYTF	TGTGCCAGCAGCTTAGCGTCGGGGACAGGACCCTATGGCTACACCTTC
TRBJ2-3	.	.	TRBV6-5	CASSSRSDTQYF	TGTGCCAGCAGTAGTAGGTCCGATACGCAGTATTTT
TRBJ1-1	.	.	TRBV7-2	CASSFKVLNTEAFF	TGTGCCAGCAGCTTTAAGGTCCTGAACACTGAAGCTTTCTTT
TRBJ1-2	.	.	TRBV30	CAWSVRRSYGYTF	TGTGCCTGGAGTGTCCGCAGGTCCTATGGCTACACCTTC
TRBJ2-7	.	.	TRBV5-1	CASSLAGAFDEQYF	TGCGCCAGCAGCTTGGCAGGGGCTTTCGACGAGCAGTACTTC
TRBJ1-4	.	TRBD1	TRBV5-4	CASSLPGTANEKLFF	TGTGCCAGCAGCTTACCAGGGACAGCTAATGAAAAACTGTTTTTT
TRBJ2-3	.	TRBD2	TRBV7-9	CASAERGGTDTQYF	TGTGCCAGCGCAGAGCGGGGAGGCACAGATACGCAGTATTTT
TRBJ1-1	once	.	TRBV30	CAWSVQGDTEAFF	TGTGCCTGGAGTGTACAGGGTGACACTGAAGCTTTCTTT
TRBJ2-1	.	TRBD2	TRBV5-1	CASSFRAGGLNEQFF	TGCGCCAGCAGCTTTAGAGCGGGGGGTCTCAATGAGCAGTTCTTC
TRBJ1-2	.	.	TRBV14	CASSPGRGNYGYTF	TGTGCCAGCAGCCCCGGAAGGGGGAACTATGGCTACACCTTC